Each of the 27 T cell receptor beta chains below was sequenced from the same sample in a study of T cell repertoires in cytomegalovirus infection. TCRdb passed the reads through MiXCR, listing each CDR3 protein once. This table holds 200,000 or so distinct CDR3 sequences, 28% found once. Sequencing was performed on PBMCs. The receptors stem from a human donor in good health (CMV status not recorded). Some clones in this sample may be carry-over from other donors' samples.

The chain has TRBV29-1 and TRBJ1-2, with no clear D. The CDR3 runs 13 residues. From germline, CDR1 is SQVTM and CDR2 ANQGSEA. V lost 6 bases to trimming and J lost 3 bases, with 14 bases between them. The CDR3 loop reads CSVKLDGYYGYTF. CDR3 nucleotides: TGCAGCGTAAAATTGGACGGCTACTATGGCTACACCTTC.

The chain couples TRBV20-1 to TRBJ1-1; D perhaps matches TRBD1 (5 bases). V was pared by 2 bases and J by 3 bases, with 16 bases between. The CDR3 is made up of 15 amino acids. CDR1 DFQATT and CDR2 SNEGSKA come from the germline V gene (reference sequence). The CDR3: CSARSAHRGDTEAFF. CDR3 bases: TGCAGTGCTAGATCCGCTCATCGGGGGGACACTGAAGCTTTCTTT.

This rearrangement joins TRBV7-2 to TRBJ1-1, with D uncertain. The CDR3 is made up of 12 amino acids. V was shortened by 1 base and J by 14 bases, with 14 bases between the two germline ends. Germline loops: CDR1 SGHTA, CDR2 FQGNSA. The CDR3 spells CASSLGGRQGFF. CDR3 nucleotide sequence: TGTGCCAGCAGCTTAGGTGGCCGACAAGGGTTCTTT.

V gene TRBV7-3 combines with J gene TRBJ2-3; the D call may be TRBD1 or TRBD2 (6 bases each). This CDR3 contains 17 residues. V lost 4 bases and J 3 bases, leaving 20 bases between the germline ends. CDR1 and CDR2 (germline): SGHTA, FQGTGA. The DNA for the CDR3 is TGTGCCAGCAGCTCTACTGCCGGGAGAGGGGGGACAGATACGCAGTATTTT. Amino acid sequence: CASSSTAGRGGTDTQYF.

The table lists this clonotype with a few counts. The J gene is TRBJ1-2, the V gene TRBV11-2; 9 nucleotides agree with TRBD1. Germline CDR1 and CDR2: SGHAT and FQNNGV. This CDR3 contains 17 residues. Trimming at V came to 4 bases and at J to 5 bases, leaving 14 bases not matched to a gene. The CDR3 reads CASSSSGTGIQMYGYTF. In nucleotides, the CDR3 is TGTGCCAGCAGCTCTTCCGGGACAGGGATCCAAATGTATGGCTACACCTTC. The variable domain in full, completed from reference TRBV11-2 and TRBJ1-2, reads EAGVAQSPRYKIIEKRQSVAFWCNPISGHATLYWYQQILGQGPKLLIQFQNNGVVDDSQLPKDRFSAERLKGVDSTLKIQPAKLEDSAVYLCASSSSGTGIQMYGYTFGSGTRLTVV.

This rearrangement joins TRBV20-1 to TRBJ1-1; D unclear. Germline CDR1 reads DFQATT; CDR2 reads SNEGSKA (reference sequence). The CDR3 is 12 amino acids. The V end was cut by 3 bases, the J end by 5 bases, with 10 bases between. CDR3 region: CSASPPSTEAFF. In DNA, the CDR3 is TGCAGTGCTAGCCCCCCTTCGACTGAAGCTTTCTTT.

This clonotype was seen a few times. This chain connects TRBV7-2 to TRBJ2-7; 7 bases align to TRBD1. The junction had 3 bases not matched to a gene; V was cut back by 1 base and J by 3 bases. CDR1 and CDR2 from the germline V gene are SGHTA and FQGNSA. The CDR3 runs 14 residues. CDR3 in DNA: TGTGCCAGCAGCTTAGAGGGGGCCCACTACGAGCAGTACTTC. This sequence encodes CASSLEGAHYEQYF.

The V gene is TRBV4-2, the J gene TRBJ1-3, with D unclear. In germline, CDR1 is LGHNA, CDR2 YNFKEQ. V lost 0 bases and J lost 0, with 9 bases in between. This CDR3 region has 16 residues. CDR3 region: CASSQETDTSGNTIYF. CDR3 sequence (DNA): TGTGCCAGCAGCCAAGAAACAGACACCTCTGGAAACACCATATATTTT.

There are a few counts of this clonotype. The chain links TRBV27 to TRBJ2-3; 8 bases match TRBD1. The CDR3 runs 14 residues. The germline CDR1 and CDR2 sequences are MNHEY and SMNVEV (reference sequence). The ends lost 8 bases at V and 0 bases at J; junction bases unmatched: 4. The CDR3 nucleotides read TGTGCCAGCGGGACAGGACTGAGCACAGATACGCAGTATTTT. This sequence encodes CASGTGLSTDTQYF.

This clonotype was found many times. The chain joins TRBV7-9 to TRBJ1-1; D might be TRBD1 (5 bases). Per germline, CDR1 SEHNR and CDR2 FQNEAQ (reference sequence). V shed 5 bases and J shed 7 bases, with 17 bases lying between them. The CDR3 spans 14 residues. The CDR3 loop reads CASSTPTGKDEAFF. CDR3 DNA: TGTGCCAGCAGCACCCCTACAGGAAAGGATGAAGCTTTCTTT.

V and J are TRBV12-3 or TRBV12-4 and TRBJ2-1, with a weak D call TRBD1 (6 bases). Trimming took off 1 base at V and 8 bases at J, with 12 bases between the two ends. The CDR3 totals 14 residues. The DNA of the CDR3 is TGTGCCAGCAGTTTAGGGCTAGGGGGACATGAGCAGTTCTTC. Its protein product is CASSLGLGGHEQFF.

This clonotype was detected ten times or more. The chain joins TRBV7-2 to TRBJ1-1; no reliable D call. The CDR3 is made up of 16 amino acids. From germline, CDR1 is SGHTA and CDR2 FQGNSA. The ends were cut back, 1 base at V and 1 base at J, with 13 bases in the middle. CDR3 sequence (DNA): TGTGCCAGCAGCTTAGAAAACTCCCCTCGGAACACTGAAGCTTTCTTT. This translates into CASSLENSPRNTEAFF. The whole variable domain, filled in from reference TRBV7-2 and TRBJ1-1, reads GAGVSQSPSNKVTEKGKDVELRCDPISGHTALYWYRQSLGQGLEFLIYFQGNSAPDKSGLPSDRFSAERTGGSVSTLTIQRTQQEDSAVYLCASSLENSPRNTEAFFGQGTRLTVV.

This clonotype was observed at least ten times. This chain uses TRBV15 with TRBJ2-6; D is possibly TRBD2 (5 bases). V lost 3 bases, J lost 0 bases, and 9 bases lay in between. CDR3 length equals 16 residues. Germline V lookup: CDR1 LNHNV, CDR2 YYDKDF (reference sequence). CDR3 in DNA: TGTGCCACCAGCAGCGCCGAGGGCTCTGGGGCCAACGTCCTGACTTTC. Translation gives CATSSAEGSGANVLTF.

Only a few counts were recorded for this clonotype. The chain has TRBV5-4 and TRBJ1-2; the match to TRBD1 covers 9 bases. The germline V gene has CDR1 SGHNT and CDR2 YYREEE (reference sequence). This CDR3 region has 15 residues. Trimming cost V 4 bases and J 2 bases; bases outside gene matches: 6. The CDR3 sequence is CASSRGDRDNYGYTF. CDR3 in DNA: TGTGCCAGCAGCCGCGGGGACAGGGACAACTATGGCTACACCTTC.

This chain uses TRBV7-8 with TRBJ1-4, with 7 bases lining up with TRBD1. Germline values: CDR1 SGHVS, CDR2 FQNEAQ. This CDR3 has 15 amino acids. V lost 5 bases, J lost 7 bases, and 10 bases stayed unmatched. The chain's CDR3 is CASSGRQGWGEKLFF. CDR3 sequence (DNA): TGTGCCAGCAGCGGACGACAGGGATGGGGTGAAAAACTGTTTTTT.

The chain employs TRBV29-1 and TRBJ2-3; D unresolved. The CDR3 length is 13 residues. V dropped 4 bases and J dropped 6 bases, with 14 bases sitting between them. Germline CDR1 and CDR2: SQVTM and ANQGSEA. Here the CDR3 DNA reads TGCAGCGTTGGGCCTACCACACGGGATACGCAGTATTTT. This translates into CSVGPTTRDTQYF.

Of note for this clonotype: The junction differs from germline at one of its ends, possibly a read error. This chain connects TRBV6-6 to TRBJ1-1; 8 bases agree with TRBD1. In germline, CDR1 is MNHNY, CDR2 SVGAGI (reference sequence). This CDR3 has 15 residues. In DNA, the CDR3 is TGTGCCAGCAGATACTCGGACAGGGCGAGTACTGAAGCTTTCTTT. Amino acids: CASRYSDRASTEAFF.

The V call is TRBV5-4, the J call TRBJ1-1; D gene ambiguous. Germline CDR1 reads SGHNT; CDR2 reads YYREEE (reference sequence). V was trimmed by 2 bases and J by 7 bases, leaving 15 bases between them. The length of the CDR3 is 14 residues. This CDR3 is CASSFYAGGSEAFF. Written as DNA, the CDR3 is TGTGCCAGCAGCTTTTACGCGGGCGGCAGTGAAGCTTTCTTT.

Comment on this clonotype: Sequence at one end of the junction differs from germline and may be a read error. The rearrangement uses TRBV12-3 or TRBV12-4 and TRBJ2-5; 9 nucleotides align to TRBD2. This CDR3 comprises 16 residues. DNA for the CDR3: TGTGCCGGCAGTCCCCCCGGGAGCGGGGGGTTTGAGACCCAGTACTTC. Its translation: CAGSPPGSGGFETQYF.

In this sample, this clonotype turned up a few times. The gene calls are TRBV5-4 and TRBJ2-7; D possibly matches TRBD1 or TRBD2 (5 bases each). Trimming left V 5 bases short and J 4 bases short, with 19 bases between. The germline gives CDR1 SGHNT, CDR2 YYREEE (reference sequence). The CDR3 contains 15 residues. CDR3 in amino acids: CASSSSGTDDYEQYF. The CDR3 nucleotides are TGTGCCAGCAGTTCTTCCGGGACGGATGATTACGAGCAGTACTTC.

The chain is built from TRBV7-9 and TRBJ2-7; 8 positions match TRBD1. Trimming took 5 bases from V and 5 from J; bases not matched to a gene: 11. Germline V gene data show CDR1 as SEHNR and CDR2 as FQNEAQ (reference sequence). The CDR3 spans 15 residues. In nucleotides, the CDR3 is TGTGCCAGCAGCCGATCCGGGACAGGATTTGACGAGCAGTACTTC. Translated: CASSRSGTGFDEQYF.

This clonotype appeared a few times. The CDR3 bases are TGTGCCAGCAGCTTCCGGGACGTTGATACGCAGTATTTT. Translation gives CASSFRDVDTQYF. This chain uses TRBV7-8 with TRBJ2-3, with D perhaps being TRBD1 or TRBD2 (5 bases each). Between the trimmed V and J ends, which lost 3 bases and 6 bases, there was a span of 10 bases. Germline-derived CDR1 and CDR2 are SGHVS and FQNEAQ. The CDR3 loop spans 13 amino acids.

This clonotype was detected a few times. This chain uses TRBV5-8 with TRBJ1-1, with 7 bases aligning to TRBD1. CDR1 and CDR2 from the germline V gene are SGHTS and YDEGEE. Trimming cost V 4 bases and J 1 base; bases outside gene matches: 7. The CDR3 is 15 residues long. Here the CDR3 DNA reads TGTGCCAGCAGCCTGGGACAGAGGACGAACACTGAAGCTTTCTTT. It yields the protein CASSLGQRTNTEAFF.

The V call is TRBV2, the J call TRBJ1-1, with D possibly TRBD1 on 5 matching bases. The CDR3 has 15 residues. Trimming pared 2 bases from V and 4 bases from J, leaving 14 bases between. Per germline, CDR1 SNHLY and CDR2 FYNNEI. This CDR3 reads CASSEYKGISTEAFF. The CDR3 coding sequence is TGTGCCAGCAGTGAATATAAGGGGATCTCCACTGAAGCTTTCTTT. Full variable domain (outside the CDR3, taken from reference TRBV2 and TRBJ1-1): EPEVTQTPSHQVTQMGQEVILRCVPISNHLYFYWYRQILGQKVEFLVSFYNNEISEKSEIFDDQFSVERPDGSNFTLKIRSTKLEDSAMYFCASSEYKGISTEAFFGQGTRLTVV.

This clonotype was seen more than once but under ten times. This sequence joins TRBV6-2 or TRBV6-3 and TRBJ2-1, with 12 positions matching TRBD2. V lost 6 bases to trimming and J lost 9 bases; unmatched junction nucleotides: 6. Germline V gene sequence: CDR1 MNHEY, CDR2 SVGEGT. The CDR3 runs to 14 residues. The CDR3 region is CASSWTSGVVEQFF. CDR3 nucleotides: TGTGCCAGCAGCTGGACTAGCGGGGTCGTTGAGCAGTTCTTC.

The rearrangement joins TRBV28 to TRBJ2-5; the match to TRBD1 covers 7 bases. With V trimmed by 7 bases and J by 1 base, 9 bases remained unmatched. Germline loops: CDR1 MDHEN, CDR2 SYDVKM. CDR3 length equals 15 residues. The CDR3 sequence: CASTADRVLQETQYF. DNA of the CDR3: TGTGCCAGCACCGCCGACAGGGTCCTCCAAGAGACCCAGTACTTC.

This clonotype was detected many times. One junction end does not reproduce the germline sequence, and a read error may be involved. V and J are TRBV7-7 and TRBJ2-1, with a weak D call TRBD2 (6 bases). CDR3 length: 13 amino acids. Looked up from germline, CDR1 is SSHAT and CDR2 is FNYEAQ (reference sequence). The DNA of the CDR3 is TGTGCTAGCAGCCTGACTAGATCCAATGAGCAGTTCTTC. Translated: CASSLTRSNEQFF.